One sample yielded the 23 T cell receptor beta chains listed below, sequenced in a study of blood T cell repertoires in COVID-19. Here immunoSEQ multiplex PCR was the method, and the copy in TCRdb shows in-frame clones only, minus some. The sample contains roughly 140,000 clones, 75% to 85% of which appear only once. The material sequenced was peripheral blood. The receptors shown here come from a human donor with acute or convalescent COVID-19. The donor label of this sample is uncertain.

This chain uses TRBV30 with TRBJ1-1, with D uncertain. Germline lookup yields CDR1 GTSNPN and CDR2 SVGIG (reference sequence). The CDR3 has 13 amino acids. Trimming left V 3 bases short and J 4 bases short, with 12 bases between. The CDR3 DNA is TGTGCCTGGAGCCCGGAGGGAGGCACTGAAGCTTTCTTT. Encoded protein: CAWSPEGGTEAFF.

The J gene is TRBJ1-5, the V gene TRBV30; possible D gene TRBD1, 6 bases. V shed 2 bases and J shed 2 bases, with 10 bases lying between them. The CDR3 consists of 14 residues. The germline CDR1 and CDR2 sequences are GTSNPN and SVGIG (reference sequence). Written as DNA, the CDR3 is TGTGCCTGGAGTCTTCGGACAGGCAATCAGCCCCAGCATTTT. The encoded protein is CAWSLRTGNQPQHF.

The V call is TRBV28, the J call TRBJ1-3, with D uncertain. V was cut by 4 bases and J by 0 bases, with 13 bases left in between. Germline loops: CDR1 MDHEN, CDR2 SYDVKM. The CDR3 runs 16 residues. The CDR3 DNA reads as TGTGCCAGCAGTTCCTCAGGACTCCTCTCTGGAAACACCATATATTTT. Translating it yields CASSSSGLLSGNTIYF.

The genes are TRBV7-8 and TRBJ1-5, with D possibly TRBD1 on 5 matching bases. CDR1 SGHVS and CDR2 FQNEAQ come from the germline V gene. The length of the CDR3 is 14 residues. The ends were cut back, 4 bases at V and 3 bases at J, with 10 bases in the middle. The CDR3, as DNA: TGTGCCAGCAGCTCGGACACCGCCAATCAGCCCCAGCATTTT. It translates to CASSSDTANQPQHF. The full variable domain, in which reference TRBV7-8 and TRBJ1-5 provide the parts outside the CDR3, is GAGVSQSPRYKVAKRGQDVALRCDPISGHVSLFWYQQALGQGPEFLTYFQNEAQLDKSGLPSDRFFAERPEGSVSTLKIQRTQQEDSAVYLCASSSDTANQPQHFGDGTRLSIL.

The V gene is TRBV30, the J gene TRBJ2-7; 7 bases map to TRBD1. V shed 1 base and J 1 base; nucleotides not matched to a gene: 10. This CDR3 has 16 residues. The germline gives CDR1 GTSNPN, CDR2 SVGIG (reference sequence). CDR3 in DNA: TGTGCCTGGAGTGCCCCCCGGACAGGTCTTTCCTACGAGCAGTACTTC. The encoded protein is CAWSAPRTGLSYEQYF.

The DNA for the CDR3 is TGCGCCAGCAGCTTCGGAGGGATCTATGGCTACACCTTC. It is translated as CASSFGGIYGYTF. The J gene is TRBJ1-2, the V gene TRBV5-1; no reliable D call. The CDR3 runs 13 residues. The germline CDR1 and CDR2 sequences are SGHRS and YFSETQ. V was clipped by 2 bases and J by 4 bases, with 9 bases between them.

This clone was observed a few times. The CDR3 reads CASSWQGYEQYV. The CDR3 DNA is TGTGCCAGCAGCTGGCAGGGGTACGAGCAGTACGTC. The chain employs TRBV5-4 and TRBJ2-7, with D tentatively TRBD1 (6 bases). From germline, CDR1 is SGHNT and CDR2 YYREEE (reference sequence). V lost 3 bases and J lost 4, with 8 bases in between. The CDR3 runs 12 residues.

The chain's CDR3 is CASSVAQGVPAKNIQYF. CDR3 sequence (DNA): TGTGCCAGTAGTGTTGCACAGGGGGTCCCAGCCAAAAACATTCAGTACTTC. This chain uses TRBV19 with TRBJ2-4, with 8 bases that match TRBD1. The ends lost 5 bases at V and 0 bases at J; junction bases unmatched: 9. Germline values: CDR1 LNHDA, CDR2 SQIVND (reference sequence). There are 17 residues in the CDR3. Looking up the rest from reference TRBV19 and TRBJ2-4 gives the full variable domain: DGGITQSPKYLFRKEGQNVTLSCEQNLNHDAMYWYRQDPGQGLRLIYYSQIVNDFQKGDIAEGYSVSREKKESFPLTVTSAQKNPTAFYLCASSVAQGVPAKNIQYFGAGTRLSVL.

The chain employs TRBV2 and TRBJ2-1, with D possibly being TRBD1 (6 bases). Trimming stripped 2 bases from V and 9 bases from J, with 14 bases between. Germline V gene lookup returns CDR1 SNHLY and CDR2 FYNNEI. CDR3 size: 14 residues. The CDR3 loop reads CASSENGRGTEQFF. DNA of the CDR3: TGTGCCAGCAGTGAAAATGGCAGGGGAACTGAGCAGTTCTTC.

Only a few counts were recorded for this clone. This chain connects TRBV27 to TRBJ1-5; possibly TRBD1 for D (5 bases). Trimming stripped 6 bases from V and 0 bases from J, with 12 bases between. This CDR3 region has 15 residues. Germline V gene sequence: CDR1 MNHEY, CDR2 SMNVEV (reference sequence). The CDR3 DNA reads TGTGCCAGCAGGCAAGCCGGGGGTAGCAATCAGCCCCAGCATTTT. It specifies CASRQAGGSNQPQHF.

J is TRBJ2-7 and V is TRBV18; possibly TRBD1 for D (5 bases). This CDR3 region has 14 residues. Trimming removed 1 base at V and 1 base at J, with 8 bases between. The germline V gene encodes CDR1 KGHSH and CDR2 LQKENI. This chain's CDR3 is CASSPLQGSYEQYF. CDR3 DNA sequence: TGTGCCAGCTCACCACTCCAGGGTTCCTACGAGCAGTACTTC.

CDR3 in DNA: TGTGCCAGCAGCTTATACCCGTTCAGGAGCACAGATACGCAGTATTTT. Translating gives CASSLYPFRSTDTQYF. This chain uses TRBV11-2 with TRBJ2-3, with D unresolved. Trimming shortened V by 2 bases and J by 0 bases, and 12 bases separated the two germline ends. Per the germline V gene, CDR1 is SGHAT and CDR2 is FQNNGV. The CDR3 is made up of 16 amino acids.

V is TRBV14 and J is TRBJ1-2, with 7 bases that match TRBD1. Germline lookup yields CDR1 SGHDN and CDR2 FVKESK. V lost 6 bases and J lost 0; bases outside the gene matches: 4. The CDR3 extends over 14 amino acids. The CDR3 nucleotides are TGTGCCAGCAGGCTTCAGGGGGCTAACTATGGCTACACCTTC. It codes for CASRLQGANYGYTF.

The chain uses TRBV6-5 and TRBJ2-2; perhaps TRBD2 as D (6 bases). Germline V CDR1 and CDR2: MNHEY, SVGAGI. Trimming cost V 5 bases and J 1 base, with 11 bases left between them. This CDR3 contains 15 residues. CDR3 region: CASSLDYQNTGELFF. The CDR3 nucleotides are TGTGCCAGCAGTCTGGACTACCAGAACACCGGGGAGCTGTTTTTT.

The count of this clone is one. The chain employs TRBV30 and TRBJ1-6; the D gene is possibly TRBD1 (6 bases). The germline gives CDR1 GTSNPN, CDR2 SVGIG (reference sequence). This CDR3 has 14 amino acids. Trimming stripped 1 base from V and 3 bases from J, with 7 bases between. Here the CDR3 DNA reads TGTGCCTGGAGTGGGACAGTCTATAATTCACCCCTCCACTTT. Its translation: CAWSGTVYNSPLHF.

The CDR3 loop is CASSWTGGGYGYTF. Here the CDR3 DNA reads TGTGCCAGCAGTTGGACAGGGGGCGGGTATGGCTACACCTTC. The V call is TRBV6-5, the J call TRBJ1-2, with 11 bases lining up with TRBD1. The CDR3 is 14 residues long. Germline-derived CDR1 and CDR2 are MNHEY and SVGAGI. Losses at the gene ends were 4 bases for V and 5 bases for J; bases not matched to a gene: 3.

The V and J genes are TRBV2 and TRBJ1-2, with a tentative D call TRBD1 (6 bases). V lost 7 bases, J lost 7 bases, and 10 bases lay in between. Looked up from germline, CDR1 is SNHLY and CDR2 is FYNNEI. This CDR3 comprises 11 residues. CDR3 region: CASTQGGGYTF. The CDR3 DNA sequence: TGTGCCAGCACCCAAGGGGGTGGCTACACCTTC.

V and J are TRBV6-5 and TRBJ1-1; D possibly corresponds to TRBD1 (6 bases). The V gene's germline CDR1 is MNHEY and CDR2 SVGAGI. This CDR3 is built from 14 residues. Trimming removed 6 bases from V and 3 bases from J, with 14 bases in between. Here the CDR3 reads CASRREGGDTEAFF. The CDR3 coding sequence is TGTGCCAGCAGGCGAGAGGGGGGGGACACTGAAGCTTTCTTT.

This clone has ten or more counts. This chain connects TRBV2 to TRBJ1-2; 7 bases are shared with TRBD1. V trimming: 8 bases; J trimming: 7 bases; junction bases outside the gene matches: 13. CDR3 size: 14 residues. The germline gives CDR1 SNHLY, CDR2 FYNNEI. The chain's CDR3 is CASGDRALGGGYTF. The CDR3 DNA reads as TGTGCCAGCGGAGACAGGGCCCTAGGCGGTGGCTACACCTTC.

This clone was recorded only once. V usage is TRBV6-6 and J usage is TRBJ1-5; 7 nucleotides line up with TRBD1. Germline trimming cut 5 bases from V and 7 bases from J; bases unmatched to any gene: 5. This CDR3 is 13 amino acids long. CDR1 MNHNY and CDR2 SVGAGI come from the germline V gene (reference sequence). Written as DNA, the CDR3 is TGTGCCAGCAGTCTAGTAGGGGGCCAGCCCCAGCATTTT. It translates to CASSLVGGQPQHF.

This clone was seen a few times. V and J are TRBV3-1 (or the pseudogene TRBV3-2) and TRBJ1-1; D not resolved. V was cut by 1 base and J by 10 bases, with 7 bases left in between. This CDR3 is 11 amino acids long. Germline V gene sequence: CDR1 LGHDT, CDR2 YNNKEL (reference sequence). CDR3 sequence reads: CASSQARRAFF. The CDR3 DNA reads TGTGCCAGCAGCCAAGCTAGGAGAGCTTTCTTT.

In this sample, this clone turned up a few times. This rearrangement joins TRBV11-1 to TRBJ2-2; the match to TRBD1 covers 10 bases. The germline CDR1 and CDR2 sequences are SGHAT and FQDESV (reference sequence). This CDR3 is built from 15 residues. Trimming cost V 4 bases and J 6 bases; bases outside gene matches: 5. The CDR3 DNA sequence: TGTGCCAGCAGCTCCGGACAGGGGGTTGCCGGGGAGCTGTTTTTT. Residues: CASSSGQGVAGELFF.

The chain employs TRBV29-1 and TRBJ1-1, with TRBD1 matching over 8 bases. CDR1 is SQVTM, CDR2 ANQGSEA, per germline. Unmatched junction bases numbered 2, after V lost 1 base and J lost 1 base. CDR3 size: 14 residues. CDR3 coding DNA: TGCAGCGTTGAAGGGGACAGGCGGAACACTGAAGCTTTCTTT. Its protein product is CSVEGDRRNTEAFF. Complete variable domain (other parts from reference TRBV29-1 and TRBJ1-1): SAVISQKPSRDICQRGTSLTIQCQVDSQVTMMFWYRQQPGQSLTLIATANQGSEATYESGFVIDKFPISRPNLTFSTLTVSNMSPEDSSIYLCSVEGDRRNTEAFFGQGTRLTVV.